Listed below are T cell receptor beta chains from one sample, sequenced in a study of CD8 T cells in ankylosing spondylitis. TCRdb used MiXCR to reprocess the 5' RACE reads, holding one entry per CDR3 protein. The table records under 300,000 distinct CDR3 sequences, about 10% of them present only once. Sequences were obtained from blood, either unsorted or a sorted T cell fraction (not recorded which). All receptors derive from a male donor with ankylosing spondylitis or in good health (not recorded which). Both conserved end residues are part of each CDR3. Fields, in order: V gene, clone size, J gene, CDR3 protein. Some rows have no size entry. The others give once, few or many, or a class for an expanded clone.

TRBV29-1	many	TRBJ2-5	CSVISTSRETQYF
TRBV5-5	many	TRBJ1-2	CASSGTGRSGYTF
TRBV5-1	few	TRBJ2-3	CASSSGQSGTDTQYF
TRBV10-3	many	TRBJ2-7	CAISGPGGTASYEQYF
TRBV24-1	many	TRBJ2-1	CATRSVGVWDEQFF
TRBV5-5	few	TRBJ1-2	CASSLAGTGTNYGYTF
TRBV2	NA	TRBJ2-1	CASSLVETSKNEQFF
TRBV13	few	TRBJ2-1	CASSSPRRPEGLHEQFF
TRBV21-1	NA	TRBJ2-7	CASSASKWWCADEQYF
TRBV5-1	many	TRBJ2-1	CASSLETSPRSYNEQFF
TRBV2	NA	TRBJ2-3	CASKELAMTDTQYF
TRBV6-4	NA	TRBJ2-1	CASSDSEDNEQFF
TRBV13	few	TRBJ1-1	CASSVQGLMSTEAFF
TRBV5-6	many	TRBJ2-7	CASSRANQPVNTYEQYF
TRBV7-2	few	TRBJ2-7	CASSSVAGESYEQYF
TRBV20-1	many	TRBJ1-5	CSASVPGQHGDQPQHF
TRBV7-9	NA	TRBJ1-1	CASSLAPGEAFF
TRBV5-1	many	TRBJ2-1	CASSLVVDEQFF
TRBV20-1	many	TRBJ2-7	CSAGPAAGGSEQYF
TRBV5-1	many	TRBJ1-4	CASSPQGQVTNEKLFF
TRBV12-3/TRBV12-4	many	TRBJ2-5	CASSTGKETQYF
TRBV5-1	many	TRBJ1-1	CASSFGQGANTEAFF
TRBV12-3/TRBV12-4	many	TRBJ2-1	CASSFIAGSTSEQFF
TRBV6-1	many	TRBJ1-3	CASRRDRAGNTIYF
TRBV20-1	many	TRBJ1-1	CSAGGTEAFF
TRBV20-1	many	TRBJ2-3	CSAGDTGWADTQYF
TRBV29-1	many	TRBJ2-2	CSVMTGVGTGELFF
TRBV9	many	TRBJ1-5	CASSVGPDQPQHF
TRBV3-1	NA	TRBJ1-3	CASSRGTGRYTIYF
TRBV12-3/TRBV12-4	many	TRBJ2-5	CASSPQGGQETQYF
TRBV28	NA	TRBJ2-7	CASSRERYEQYF
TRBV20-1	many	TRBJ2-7	CSARRRGYYEQYF
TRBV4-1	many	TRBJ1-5	CASSQGTSNQPQHF
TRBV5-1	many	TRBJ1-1	CASSSTGGVGRNTEAFF
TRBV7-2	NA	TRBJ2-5	CASSSQSLGGETQYF
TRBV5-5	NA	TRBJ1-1	CASSPAPLAGEAFF
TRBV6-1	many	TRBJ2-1	CASSSGLAVNEQFF
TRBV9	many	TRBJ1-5	CASSPGGNSNQPQHF
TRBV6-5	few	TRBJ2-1	CASILTSGIYNEQFF
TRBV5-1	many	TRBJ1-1	CASSLGGSSGGHTEAFF
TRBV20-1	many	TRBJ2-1	CSVLTGSSYNEQFF
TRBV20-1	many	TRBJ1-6	CSASDRRPPAFSSPLHF
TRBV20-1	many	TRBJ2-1	CSARDPSGLKAYNEQFF
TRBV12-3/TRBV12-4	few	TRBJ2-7	CASSFTLGPDHYEQYF
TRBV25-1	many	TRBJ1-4	CASSDRTQTGTTNEKLFF
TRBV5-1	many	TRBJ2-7	CASSSTTRGWANYSYEQYF
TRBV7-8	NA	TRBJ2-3	CASSSLGLESYTDTQYF
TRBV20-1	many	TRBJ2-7	CSASRDSTYEQYF
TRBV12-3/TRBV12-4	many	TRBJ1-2	CASSFQGLLGYGYTF
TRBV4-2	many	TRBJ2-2	CASSQRREGAGELFF
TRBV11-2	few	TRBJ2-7	CASRSYRGGSGEQYF
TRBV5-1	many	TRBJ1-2	CASSLEGPVYTF
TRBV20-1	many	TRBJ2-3	CSASPPSGRVDTQYF
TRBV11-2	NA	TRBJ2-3	CASSLDRGIQATQYF